This paragraph reports one T cell receptor beta chain. As yet, its antigen is unknown. These data belong to a study of cytomegalovirus exposure and HLA in healthy donors. The study, taken as a whole, reports: Donors belonging to an Asian-associated ancestry cluster reportedly showed fewer N-insertions in productive TCRs than the roughly 670-donor mean, according to what a later analysis found. HLA-A and HLA-B allele assignments for most subjects were reportedly predicted accurately using TCR beta sequences.

The J segment lost 7 bases and the V segment lost 3 bases, leaving 6 bases of the junction unmatched. Per the germline V gene, CDR1 is SGDLS and CDR2 is YYNGEE. CDR3 length: 15 residues. Primers included in the PCR were 60 Vbeta and 13 Jbeta primers. Using immunoSEQ multiplex PCR, the repertoire was profiled, and TCRdb retains in-frame clones only, with some absent. The table has 50,000 to 65,000 clones, 60% to 80% seen once. Sequenced material: PBMCs. The sequence came from a middle-aged woman in good health and CMV-seropositive. J is TRBJ1-4 and V is TRBV9, with TRBD1 matching 10 bases. In nucleotides, the CDR3 is TGTGCCAGCAGCGGCTACGGGACAGGGGCTGAAAAACTGTTTTTT. It encodes CASSGYGTGAEKLFF.